What follows are 17 T cell receptor beta chains derived from one specimen sequenced in a study of blood T cell repertoires in COVID-19. The assay was immunoSEQ multiplex PCR, and TCRdb's table has in-frame clones only and misses some. The data hold 310,000 or so clones, with over 75% observed a single time. The sequencing input was PBMCs or T cells enriched from blood (not recorded which). These receptors all come from a woman under 30 who had recovered from COVID-19.

Here the CDR3 reads CASSQYQETQYF. CDR3 DNA sequence: TGCGCCAGCAGCCAGTACCAAGAGACCCAGTACTTC. The rearrangement uses TRBV5-1 and TRBJ2-5; D gene uncertain. The germline V gene has CDR1 SGHRS and CDR2 YFSETQ. The V and J ends lost 4 bases and 0 bases respectively, with 4 bases between them. The CDR3 has 12 residues. Variable domain in full (rest from reference TRBV5-1 and TRBJ2-5): KAGVTQTPRYLIKTRGQQVTLSCSPISGHRSVSWYQQTPGQGLQFLFEYFSETQRNKGNFPGRFSGRQFSNSRSEMNVSTLELGDSALYLCASSQYQETQYFGPGTRLLVL.

This clone was detected only a few times. In nucleotides, the CDR3 is TGTGCCAGCAGTCGACAGGGGGGAGAGACCCAGTACTTC. Protein product: CASSRQGGETQYF. This chain uses TRBV14 with TRBJ2-5, with 9 bases lining up with TRBD1. V lost 6 bases, J lost 4 bases, and 3 bases stayed unmatched. CDR1 and CDR2 from the germline V gene are SGHDN and FVKESK. The CDR3 covers 13 residues.

The chain uses TRBV28 and TRBJ1-5; TRBD1 is a possible D gene (5 bases). Germline V CDR1 and CDR2: MDHEN, SYDVKM. The CDR3 sequence is 14 residues long. Trimming took 5 bases from V and 9 from J, leaving 17 bases between them. The CDR3 loop is CASSPGTDALPQHF. The CDR3 DNA follows: TGTGCCAGCAGTCCCGGGACTGACGCTCTGCCCCAGCATTTT.

The rearrangement links TRBV28 to TRBJ2-4; tentative D call: TRBD2 (6 bases). V was clipped by 4 bases and J by 2 bases, with 12 bases between them. Germline V gene data show CDR1 as MDHEN and CDR2 as SYDVKM. CDR3 size: 15 residues. CDR3: CASSSGGRPKNIQYF. In DNA form, the CDR3 reads TGTGCCAGCAGTTCAGGAGGGAGGCCCAAAAACATTCAGTACTTC.

This clone was seen a single time. This sequence joins TRBV19 and TRBJ1-1, with 7 bases lining up with TRBD1. CDR1 and CDR2 from the germline V gene are LNHDA and SQIVND (reference sequence). CDR3 size: 12 residues. The CDR3 bases are TGTGCTTCGCAGGGGGTGGGCACTGAAGCTTTCTTT. Protein sequence: CASQGVGTEAFF.

The gene calls are TRBV25-1 and TRBJ1-1; 7 bases are a match to TRBD1. The CDR3 runs to 14 residues. The V gene end was trimmed by 5 bases and the J gene end by 0 bases; junction bases not matched to a gene: 3. The V gene's germline CDR1 is MGHDK and CDR2 SYGVNS. The CDR3 region is CASSLGQVNTEAFF. The CDR3, as DNA: TGTGCCAGCAGTCTCGGACAGGTGAACACTGAAGCTTTCTTT.

The V gene is TRBV28, the J gene TRBJ1-1, with 10 bases identical to TRBD1. The V gene end was trimmed by 3 bases and the J gene end by 4 bases; junction bases not matched to a gene: 26. Germline V gene data show CDR1 as MDHEN and CDR2 as SYDVKM. CDR3 length equals 22 residues. CDR3 sequence: CASSFLVGTGDEELIFGTEAFF. Here the CDR3 DNA reads TGTGCCAGCAGTTTCTTGGTCGGGACAGGGGATGAGGAGTTAATTTTTGGCACTGAAGCTTTCTTT.

The V gene is TRBV30, the J gene TRBJ2-3; no clear D gene. Trimming stripped 3 bases from V and 0 bases from J, with 7 bases between. This CDR3 is 13 amino acids long. Germline assignment: CDR1 GTSNPN and CDR2 SVGIG (reference sequence). CDR3 in amino acids: CAWSLSSTDTQYF. As DNA, the CDR3 is TGTGCCTGGAGCCTTTCTAGCACAGATACGCAGTATTTT.

In this sample, this clone turned up many times. This chain uses TRBV28 with TRBJ1-2; D not resolved. The CDR3 covers 14 residues. The V gene's germline CDR1 is MDHEN and CDR2 SYDVKM. The V and J ends lost 7 bases and 5 bases respectively, with 17 bases between them. The CDR3 DNA reads as TGTGCCAGCACCCCCCAGCCGGGGATGTATGGCTACACCTTC. It specifies CASTPQPGMYGYTF.

The CDR3 nucleotides read TGCGCCAGCAGCTTGGTAACTTGGAGCGGGAGTTACGAGCAGTACTTC. This sequence encodes CASSLVTWSGSYEQYF. The rearrangement links TRBV5-1 to TRBJ2-7; 8 bases are shared with TRBD2. The CDR3 loop spans 16 amino acids. Germline V gene sequence: CDR1 SGHRS, CDR2 YFSETQ. With V trimmed by 0 bases and J by 4 bases, 9 bases remained unmatched.

About this clone itself: Germline is not matched at one junction end, which may reflect a read error. The V and J genes are TRBV28 and TRBJ2-2; no reliable D call. The CDR3 is 11 residues long. Germline lookup yields CDR1 MDHEN and CDR2 SYDVKM. In nucleotides, the CDR3 is TGTGCCAGTGGAAACAGCGGGGAGCTGTTTTTT. Protein sequence: CASGNSGELFF.

The chain couples TRBV5-1 to TRBJ1-2; D is perhaps TRBD1 (6 bases). V lost 7 bases to trimming and J lost 5 bases, with 21 bases between them. The CDR3 contains 15 residues. The germline CDR1 and CDR2 sequences are SGHRS and YFSETQ. The CDR3 here is CASPQIGGAEYGYTF. In nucleotides, the CDR3 is TGCGCCAGCCCCCAAATTGGGGGGGCGGAATATGGCTACACCTTC.

The gene calls are TRBV10-3 and TRBJ2-2; TRBD1 aligns across 8 bases. Germline CDR1 is ENHRY and CDR2 is SYGVKD. CDR3 length: 15 amino acids. V shed 8 bases, J shed 8 bases, and the junction held 13 bases outside the gene matches. The CDR3 sequence: CAIGIRTGTEGELFF. In DNA, the CDR3 is TGTGCCATCGGCATCCGGACAGGGACAGAAGGGGAGCTGTTTTTT.

The chain has TRBV28 and TRBJ2-4; no firm D call. Germline V gene data show CDR1 as MDHEN and CDR2 as SYDVKM. The CDR3 runs to 13 residues. V lost 8 bases to trimming and J lost 0 bases, with 8 bases between them. The CDR3 region has the DNA TGTGCCAGCTCAGGTCTAGCCAAAAACATTCAGTACTTC. Its translation is CASSGLAKNIQYF.

The chain is built from TRBV5-4 and TRBJ1-1; 9 nucleotides align to TRBD1. The CDR3 sequence is 15 residues long. Trimming removed 3 bases from V and 1 base from J; junction bases left unmatched: 4. The germline V gene has CDR1 SGHNT and CDR2 YYREEE (reference sequence). The CDR3 reads CASSSQGQGNTEAFF. The CDR3 DNA sequence: TGTGCCAGCAGCTCGCAGGGACAGGGGAACACTGAAGCTTTCTTT.

The chain is built from TRBV9 and TRBJ2-7, with 8 bases fitting TRBD2. Germline V gene data show CDR1 as SGDLS and CDR2 as YYNGEE. The length of the CDR3 is 15 residues. V was clipped by 4 bases and J by 2 bases; unmatched bases: 8. This CDR3 reads CASSPWTSRTYEQYF. The CDR3 DNA reads as TGTGCCAGCAGCCCTTGGACTAGCCGCACCTACGAGCAGTACTTC. The whole variable domain, remainder taken from reference TRBV9 and TRBJ2-7, is DSGVTQTPKHLITATGQRVTLRCSPRSGDLSVYWYQQSLDQGLQFLIQYYNGEERAKGNILERFSAQQFPDLHSELNLSSLELGDSALYFCASSPWTSRTYEQYFGPGTRLTVT.

The chain carries TRBV28 and TRBJ2-2; D ambiguous. V lost 2 bases and J lost 2, with 12 bases in between. Looked up from germline, CDR1 is MDHEN and CDR2 is SYDVKM. This CDR3 is built from 16 residues. The CDR3 loop is CASSLHPIPNTGELFF. Here the CDR3 DNA reads TGTGCCAGCAGTTTACATCCCATCCCAAACACCGGGGAGCTGTTTTTT.